Listed below are T cell receptor beta chains from one sample, sequenced in a study of shared clonotypes between healthy human individuals. Data came from immunoSEQ multiplex PCR; TCRdb stores just in-frame clones and leaves some out. The sample consists of fewer than 700,000 clones, around 95% of them appearing once. Sample: naive CD8+ T cells sorted from blood. These receptors all stem from a woman aged 30 to 39 in good health. Both conserved end residues are part of each CDR3. A D gene is named only where the DNA matches it firmly. Where a row states a size, it is once, few, many or the class of an expanded clone; other rows omit it.

d_gene: -
abundance: -
j_gene: TRBJ2-7
v_gene: TRBV7-9
CDR3nt: TGTGCCAGCAGCTTAAGTAGCTACGAGCAGTACTTC
CDR3aa: CASSLSSYEQYF

d_gene: -
abundance: -
j_gene: TRBJ2-5
v_gene: TRBV5-8
CDR3nt: TGTGCCAGCAGCTTGGGGGTAGGCAGAGAGACCCAGTACTTC
CDR3aa: CASSLGVGRETQYF

d_gene: -
abundance: once
j_gene: TRBJ2-7
v_gene: TRBV5-6
CDR3nt: TGTGCCAGCACCCGGGGGGAGGGGGCAGTCGAGCAGTACTTC
CDR3aa: CASTRGEGAVEQYF

d_gene: TRBD2
abundance: -
j_gene: TRBJ2-2
v_gene: TRBV5-1
CDR3nt: TGCGCCAGCAGCTCCATCCTAGCGGGGTTAAACACCGGGGAGCTGTTTTTT
CDR3aa: CASSSILAGLNTGELFF

d_gene: -
abundance: -
j_gene: TRBJ2-1
v_gene: TRBV28
CDR3nt: TGTGCCAGCAGTTCGGGGGTTTCCTACAATGAGCAGTTCTTC
CDR3aa: CASSSGVSYNEQFF

d_gene: -
abundance: -
j_gene: TRBJ2-6
v_gene: TRBV15
CDR3nt: TGTGCCACCAGCAGAGATCTCGGTGGGGACGGGGCCAACGTCCTGACTTTC
CDR3aa: CATSRDLGGDGANVLTF

d_gene: TRBD2
abundance: -
j_gene: TRBJ2-7
v_gene: TRBV27
CDR3nt: TGTGCCAGCTCGCCCCTAGCGGGAGGGCCCAGGTACGAGCAGTACTTC
CDR3aa: CASSPLAGGPRYEQYF

d_gene: TRBD1
abundance: -
j_gene: TRBJ1-2
v_gene: TRBV7-9
CDR3nt: TGTGCCAGCAGCGCTACGACAGGGTATGGCTACACCTTC
CDR3aa: CASSATTGYGYTF

d_gene: TRBD2
abundance: -
j_gene: TRBJ2-5
v_gene: TRBV6-1
CDR3nt: TGTGCCAGCAGTGATATGGGGGAGGGCCCGCTCATCGAGACCCAGTACTTC
CDR3aa: CASSDMGEGPLIETQYF

d_gene: -
abundance: once
j_gene: TRBJ2-7
v_gene: TRBV11-2
CDR3nt: TGTGCCAGCAGCTTCAACAACAGAGCCTACGAGCAGTACTTC
CDR3aa: CASSFNNRAYEQYF

d_gene: -
abundance: -
j_gene: TRBJ1-1
v_gene: TRBV5-5
CDR3nt: TGTGCCAGCACCCCTAGCGGAAACACTGAAGCTTTCTTT
CDR3aa: CASTPSGNTEAFF

d_gene: TRBD2
abundance: -
j_gene: TRBJ2-2
v_gene: TRBV7-8
CDR3nt: TGTGCCAGCAGCTTCACACCCGGGACTAGAGGGACCGGGGAGCTGTTTTTT
CDR3aa: CASSFTPGTRGTGELFF

d_gene: -
abundance: -
j_gene: TRBJ1-4
v_gene: TRBV13
CDR3nt: TGTGCCAGCAGCTTAAAGGGGATGAATGAAAAACTGTTTTTT
CDR3aa: CASSLKGMNEKLFF

d_gene: -
abundance: -
j_gene: TRBJ1-4
v_gene: TRBV6-6
CDR3nt: TGTGCCAGCAGTTACTCGATAGGGTACGAAAAACTGTTTTTT
CDR3aa: CASSYSIGYEKLFF

d_gene: -
abundance: -
j_gene: TRBJ1-5
v_gene: TRBV4-2
CDR3nt: TGTGCCAGCAGCCAAGATTGGGGACAGCCCCAGCATTTT
CDR3aa: CASSQDWGQPQHF

d_gene: TRBD2
abundance: -
j_gene: TRBJ2-7
v_gene: TRBV6-1
CDR3nt: TGTGCCAGCAGTGAAACGACTAGCGGGAGTTACGAGCAGTACTTC
CDR3aa: CASSETTSGSYEQYF

d_gene: TRBD1
abundance: -
j_gene: TRBJ1-5
v_gene: TRBV19
CDR3nt: TGTGCCAGTAGTATACTAGGACAGGAATTGCATCAGCCCCAGCATTTT
CDR3aa: CASSILGQELHQPQHF

d_gene: -
abundance: -
j_gene: TRBJ2-3
v_gene: TRBV9
CDR3nt: TGTGCCAGCAGCGAGACCACAGATACGCAGTATTTT
CDR3aa: CASSETTDTQYF

d_gene: TRBD1
abundance: -
j_gene: TRBJ1-1
v_gene: TRBV12-5
CDR3nt: TGTGCTAGTGGTTTGGGACAGGGAAGGAACACTGAAGCTTTCTTT
CDR3aa: CASGLGQGRNTEAFF

d_gene: -
abundance: -
j_gene: TRBJ2-3
v_gene: TRBV30
CDR3nt: TGTGCCTGGAATCCGGCTAGCACAGATACGCAGTATTTT
CDR3aa: CAWNPASTDTQYF

d_gene: TRBD2
abundance: -
j_gene: TRBJ2-3
v_gene: TRBV4-1
CDR3nt: TGCGCCAGCAGCCAAGAAGCTCTAGCGGGGCGGATAGATACGCAGTATTTT
CDR3aa: CASSQEALAGRIDTQYF

d_gene: -
abundance: once
j_gene: TRBJ1-2
v_gene: TRBV5-6
CDR3nt: TGTGCCAGCAGCAAGCGTCGATCTAACTATGGCTACACCTTC
CDR3aa: CASSKRRSNYGYTF

d_gene: -
abundance: -
j_gene: TRBJ1-5
v_gene: TRBV5-6
CDR3nt: TGTGCCAGCAGCTTGGCCGGGGCAGGATCGGTACAGCCCCAGCATTTT
CDR3aa: CASSLAGAGSVQPQHF

d_gene: -
abundance: -
j_gene: TRBJ2-3
v_gene: TRBV19
CDR3nt: TGTGCCAGTAGTATAGTAGGAGGGGACACAGATACGCAGTATTTT
CDR3aa: CASSIVGGDTDTQYF

d_gene: -
abundance: -
j_gene: TRBJ2-1
v_gene: TRBV30
CDR3nt: TGTGCCTGGAGTGTACAACGGGATGAGCAGTTCTTC
CDR3aa: CAWSVQRDEQFF

d_gene: -
abundance: -
j_gene: TRBJ2-7
v_gene: TRBV5-4
CDR3nt: TGTGCCAGCAGCTTAAGCGGCGGACCCCGGTACGAGCAGTACTTC
CDR3aa: CASSLSGGPRYEQYF

d_gene: -
abundance: few
j_gene: TRBJ1-1
v_gene: TRBV2
CDR3nt: TGTGCCAGCACCGTCAGTACTGAAGCTTTCTTT
CDR3aa: CASTVSTEAFF

d_gene: -
abundance: -
j_gene: TRBJ2-5
v_gene: TRBV25-1
CDR3nt: TGTGCCAGCAGTGAATACGGGCGCCTCGGAGAGACCCAGTACTTC
CDR3aa: CASSEYGRLGETQYF

d_gene: TRBD2
abundance: -
j_gene: TRBJ2-1
v_gene: TRBV7-8
CDR3nt: TGTGCCAGCAGCTATGATCTGGCGGGAGGACCCAGCTCCTACAATGAGCAGTTCTTC
CDR3aa: CASSYDLAGGPSSYNEQFF

d_gene: -
abundance: -
j_gene: TRBJ2-1
v_gene: TRBV4-1
CDR3nt: TGCGCCAGCAGCCAGTTCACAGCGGATGAGCAGTTCTTC
CDR3aa: CASSQFTADEQFF

d_gene: -
abundance: -
j_gene: TRBJ2-5
v_gene: TRBV7-8
CDR3nt: TGTGCCAGCAGCTTCGGTTATACATTTTCGTACCAAGAGACCCAGTACTTC
CDR3aa: CASSFGYTFSYQETQYF

d_gene: TRBD1
abundance: -
j_gene: TRBJ2-1
v_gene: TRBV7-9
CDR3nt: TGTGCCAGCAGCCCCACCAGGGGGAGTGAGCAGTTCTTC
CDR3aa: CASSPTRGSEQFF

d_gene: TRBD2
abundance: -
j_gene: TRBJ2-1
v_gene: TRBV9
CDR3nt: TGTGCCAGCAGCGTAAGCCTAGCGGGAGGGCCCTCCTACAATGAGCAGTTCTTC
CDR3aa: CASSVSLAGGPSYNEQFF

d_gene: TRBD2
abundance: once
j_gene: TRBJ2-1
v_gene: TRBV2
CDR3nt: TGTGCCAGCAGTCCCCCGACTAGCGGTTACAATGAGCAGTTCTTC
CDR3aa: CASSPPTSGYNEQFF

d_gene: -
abundance: once
j_gene: TRBJ2-5
v_gene: TRBV14
CDR3nt: TGTGCCAGCAGCCAAGGACGCTGGGAAGAGACCCAGTACTTC
CDR3aa: CASSQGRWEETQYF

d_gene: -
abundance: -
j_gene: TRBJ2-7
v_gene: TRBV29-1
CDR3nt: TGCAGCGTTGAGGGTTCCTACGAGCAGTACTTC
CDR3aa: CSVEGSYEQYF

d_gene: -
abundance: -
j_gene: TRBJ1-5
v_gene: TRBV6-6
CDR3nt: TGTGCCAGCAGCGGCCTTCAGGCGGGGGCCGATCAGCCCCAGCATTTT
CDR3aa: CASSGLQAGADQPQHF

d_gene: TRBD2
abundance: -
j_gene: TRBJ2-7
v_gene: TRBV19
CDR3nt: TGTGCCAGTAGTATAGGGGCTAGCGGCTACGAGCAGTACTTC
CDR3aa: CASSIGASGYEQYF

d_gene: -
abundance: once
j_gene: TRBJ2-7
v_gene: TRBV5-4
CDR3nt: TGTGCCAGCAGCTTGGACTCCCTTCGGGTCTTC
CDR3aa: CASSLDSLRVF

d_gene: TRBD1
abundance: -
j_gene: TRBJ2-7
v_gene: TRBV10-2
CDR3nt: TGCGCCAGCAGTGACCGGGACAGCGGTTTGGGAGAGCAGTACTTC
CDR3aa: CASSDRDSGLGEQYF

d_gene: TRBD1
abundance: -
j_gene: TRBJ2-7
v_gene: TRBV28
CDR3nt: TGTGCCAGCAGTGGGACAGAGTTCTACGAGCAGTACTTC
CDR3aa: CASSGTEFYEQYF

d_gene: -
abundance: -
j_gene: TRBJ2-7
v_gene: TRBV6-1
CDR3nt: TGTGCCAGCAGTGTTCCAGGAGAAGCGGGCGAGCAGTACTTC
CDR3aa: CASSVPGEAGEQYF